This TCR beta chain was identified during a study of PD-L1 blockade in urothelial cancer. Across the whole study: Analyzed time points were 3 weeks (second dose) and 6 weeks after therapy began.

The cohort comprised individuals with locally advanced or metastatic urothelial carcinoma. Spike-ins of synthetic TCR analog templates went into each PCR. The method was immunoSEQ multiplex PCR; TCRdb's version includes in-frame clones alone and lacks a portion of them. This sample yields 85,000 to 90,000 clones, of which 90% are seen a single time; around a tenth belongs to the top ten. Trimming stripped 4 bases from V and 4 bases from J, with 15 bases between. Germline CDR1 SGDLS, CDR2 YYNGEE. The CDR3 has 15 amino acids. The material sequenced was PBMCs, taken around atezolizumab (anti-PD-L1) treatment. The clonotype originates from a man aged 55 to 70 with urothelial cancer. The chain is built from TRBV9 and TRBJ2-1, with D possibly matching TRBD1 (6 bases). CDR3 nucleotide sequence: TGTGCCAGCAGCCCTCAGGGGTTTCAGTACAATGAGCAGTTCTTC. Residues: CASSPQGFQYNEQFF.